Listed below are T cell receptor beta chains from one sample, sequenced in a study of cytomegalovirus exposure and HLA in healthy donors. Some clones are missing from TCRdb's copy, which holds only in-frame ones; the method was immunoSEQ multiplex PCR. The table shows about 150,000 clones, with approximately 81% occurring only once. Sequenced sample: PBMCs. These receptors all stem from a man in his late teens or twenties in good health and CMV-seronegative. The CDR3 runs from the conserved cysteine through the conserved F or W. The order of the fields is V gene, J gene, CDR3 protein.

TRBV4-1	TRBJ1-4	CASSPWGGDFNEKLFF
TRBV28	TRBJ2-7	CASRGQGGDEQYF
TRBV7-8	TRBJ2-7	CASSLMGYTLSYEQYF
TRBV7-9	TRBJ2-1	CSSSLVSAGDRSYNEQFF
TRBV7-9	TRBJ1-2	CASSLRPGTGRGREYGYTF
TRBV21-1	TRBJ2-1	CASMGGGWNEQFF
TRBV29-1	TRBJ2-7	CSVGTPLAASYEQYF
TRBV7-9	TRBJ1-2	CSSSLTGLYGYTF
TRBV4-3	TRBJ2-2	CASSQVRGLANTGELFF
TRBV6-5	TRBJ1-4	CASSRGPPYEKLFF
TRBV28	TRBJ2-3	CASSLGLTLGTDTQYF
TRBV27	TRBJ1-5	CASSPEGQGLNQPQHF
TRBV14	TRBJ2-1	CASSLGGLAGFNEQFF
TRBV30	TRBJ2-1	CAWSPSSYNEQFF
TRBV5-1	TRBJ2-7	CASSGLRDSYEQYF
TRBV7-2	NA	CASSLSSGQSYEQYF
TRBV7-9	TRBJ2-6	CASSPAGGYFSGANVLTF
TRBV6-6	TRBJ2-3	CASSSTSREDTQYF
TRBV6-5	TRBJ2-5	CASSYSASRARETQYF
TRBV7-2	TRBJ2-1	CASSFGTGGFNEQFF
TRBV7-9	TRBJ2-7	CASSLGGSMATEQYF
TRBV7-9	TRBJ2-2	CASSLRTSHTGELFF
TRBV9	TRBJ1-1	CASSPLGQLNTEAFF
TRBV10-2	TRBJ1-5	CASTSWEGDQPQHF
TRBV7-9	TRBJ2-1	CSSSFPRTGHSNEQFF
TRBV7-2	TRBJ1-2	CASSLDYGGIGYTF
TRBV5-1	TRBJ2-1	CASSRDKAEGYPQFF
TRBV10-1	TRBJ2-7	CASSRQGFSYEQYF
TRBV5-4	TRBJ2-7	CASSLGEAPYEQYF
TRBV6-1	TRBJ1-1	CASIPDTEAFF
TRBV6-1	TRBJ1-3	CASSEAQGRSTIYF
TRBV30	TRBJ2-7	CAWRGPSGSSYEQYF
TRBV28	TRBJ1-2	CASFGARTGGLRSYGYTF
TRBV29-1	TRBJ2-1	CSVGAGGPGNEQFF
TRBV5-4	TRBJ1-1	CASSIDRNTEAFF
TRBV27	TRBJ2-3	CASSLSSGAPTDTQYF
TRBV5-6	TRBJ1-2	CASSLGGGDLVSYTF
TRBV10-3	TRBJ2-3	CAIRPSGRETDTQYF
TRBV28	NA	CASSARDYEQYF
TRBV30	TRBJ2-1	CAWSPGTSGAQFF